This T cell receptor (beta chain) stems from a study of cytomegalovirus exposure and HLA in healthy donors. The data were produced by immunoSEQ multiplex PCR, yet TCRdb's version contains in-frame clones alone and is incomplete. The data show roughly 300,000 clones, more than 75% seen once. Study outcomes and limitations: Published work reported that the classifier diagnosed cytomegalovirus status with high specificity and sensitivity. Altogether, 150 to 200 TCR beta chains were recorded as cytomegalovirus-associated. The tendency of first-cohort TCR clusters to co-occur in the 100 to 150 validation repertoires was identified by a subsequent analysis.

As concerns this clone: Antigen: not known.

Trimming left V 2 bases short and J 5 bases short, with 7 bases between. This CDR3 spans 12 amino acids. CDR1 is WNHNN, CDR2 SYGVQD, per germline (reference sequence). Sequencing input: PBMCs. J is TRBJ2-7 and V is TRBV10-1; no clear D gene. The TCR comes from a woman younger than 30 in good health and CMV-seronegative. CDR3 nucleotides: TGCGCCAGCAGTGAGGGTCCGGACGAGCAGTACTTC. Amino acids: CASSEGPDEQYF.